There are a few counts of the clone carrying this T cell receptor (beta chain). Its antigen is as yet unknown. This entry belongs to a study of beta chain features in type 1 diabetes. Looking at the study overall: All samples together contributed 100 million to 120 million sorted cells for examination. Study results and caveats: TCRB CDR3 length was moderately but significantly reduced in all four CD4+ subsets of Type 1 diabetes patients.

Every isolated RNA sample was fully reverse transcribed, so sequencing captured expressed TCRB transcripts. This table comes from immunoSEQ multiplex PCR, and its TCRdb copy is limited to in-frame clones, with some not included. The repertoire holds a few hundred thousand clones, 14% seen once, with roughly 0.018% in the top ten. The CDR3 consists of 15 residues. The J segment lost 5 bases and the V segment lost 1 base, leaving 7 bases of the junction unmatched. Per the germline V gene, CDR1 is LGHNA and CDR2 is YNFKEQ. This clonotype originated in a man between 25 and 39 years old with type 1 diabetes. The chain is built from TRBV4-2 and TRBJ2-7; 8 nucleotides agree with TRBD2. The specimen sequenced was naive CD4+ T cells from blood. The CDR3 reads CASSQAAGLVDEQYF. CDR3 DNA sequence: TGTGCCAGCAGCCAAGCGGCGGGACTAGTAGACGAGCAGTACTTC.